This is a list of T cell receptor beta chains from one sample in a study of control samples from healthy donors and cancer patients. This table comes from immunoSEQ multiplex PCR, and its TCRdb copy is limited to in-frame clones, with some not included. The table has 60,000 to 80,000 clones, roughly 87% seen once. The sequenced sample consisted of blood. The receptor set was obtained from a woman aged 45-60 years in good health. The CDR3 runs from the conserved cysteine through the conserved F or W. A D gene is named only where the DNA matches it firmly. A clone size is listed for some rows: how often the clone was seen (once, few, many), or a class if it is expanded.

d_gene: .; v_gene: TRBV18; abundance: .; j_gene: TRBJ1-1; CDR3aa: CASSPLGGKMNTEAFF; CDR3nt: TGTGCCAGCTCACCCCTAGGGGGGAAGATGAACACTGAAGCTTTCTTT
d_gene: TRBD2; v_gene: TRBV7-8; abundance: once; j_gene: TRBJ2-5; CDR3aa: CASSPILAVETQYF; CDR3nt: TGTGCCAGCAGCCCTATTCTAGCGGTAGAGACCCAGTACTTC
d_gene: TRBD1; v_gene: TRBV6-1; abundance: .; j_gene: TRBJ1-1; CDR3aa: CASTSTGDTEAFF; CDR3nt: TGTGCCAGCACTTCGACAGGGGACACTGAAGCTTTCTTT
d_gene: .; v_gene: TRBV7-8; abundance: .; j_gene: TRBJ2-7; CDR3aa: CASSLAGGPEQYF; CDR3nt: TGTGCCAGCAGCTTAGCCGGGGGGCCCGAGCAGTACTTC
d_gene: .; v_gene: TRBV12-3/TRBV12-4; abundance: .; j_gene: TRBJ2-1; CDR3aa: CASSLLAYNEQFF; CDR3nt: TGTGCCAGCAGTTTGTTAGCGTACAATGAGCAGTTCTTC
d_gene: .; v_gene: TRBV7-8; abundance: .; j_gene: TRBJ2-3; CDR3aa: CASSLGLASYTDTQYF; CDR3nt: TGTGCCAGCAGCTTAGGGCTAGCTTCATACACAGATACGCAGTATTTT
d_gene: .; v_gene: TRBV28; abundance: .; j_gene: TRBJ1-2; CDR3aa: CASSSITGGYYGYTF; CDR3nt: TGTGCCAGCAGTAGTATAACGGGAGGGTACTATGGCTACACCTTC
d_gene: .; v_gene: TRBV6-5; abundance: .; j_gene: TRBJ1-1; CDR3aa: CASRELGTQAFF; CDR3nt: TGTGCCAGCAGGGAGTTGGGGACACAAGCTTTCTTT
d_gene: .; v_gene: TRBV5-1; abundance: .; j_gene: TRBJ2-7; CDR3aa: CASSLESGYEQYF; CDR3nt: TGCGCCAGCAGCTTGGAAAGCGGCTACGAGCAGTACTTC
d_gene: .; v_gene: TRBV10-3; abundance: .; j_gene: TRBJ2-2; CDR3aa: CAISRETPENTGELFF; CDR3nt: TGTGCCATCAGTCGAGAGACACCTGAGAACACCGGGGAGCTGTTTTTT
d_gene: .; v_gene: TRBV12-5; abundance: .; j_gene: TRBJ2-3; CDR3aa: CASGLAGTDTQYF; CDR3nt: TGTGCTAGTGGTTTGGCAGGCACAGATACGCAGTATTTT
d_gene: .; v_gene: TRBV30; abundance: .; j_gene: TRBJ2-4; CDR3aa: CAWSVPGINIQYF; CDR3nt: TGTGCCTGGAGTGTACCGGGCATTAACATTCAGTACTTC
d_gene: TRBD2; v_gene: TRBV30; abundance: .; j_gene: TRBJ2-2; CDR3aa: CAWRDGGREAGELFF; CDR3nt: TGTGCCTGGAGGGATGGCGGGAGAGAGGCCGGGGAGCTGTTTTTT
d_gene: .; v_gene: TRBV28; abundance: .; j_gene: TRBJ1-1; CDR3aa: CASSARVAGAFF; CDR3nt: TGTGCCAGCAGTGCTCGAGTCGCAGGAGCTTTCTTT
d_gene: .; v_gene: TRBV10-2; abundance: once; j_gene: TRBJ2-6; CDR3aa: CASIGVGGPGANVLTF; CDR3nt: TGCGCCAGCATAGGGGTTGGAGGGCCCGGGGCCAACGTCCTGACTTTC
d_gene: .; v_gene: TRBV6-5; abundance: .; j_gene: TRBJ2-1; CDR3aa: CASSYLGNEQFF; CDR3nt: TGTGCCAGCAGTTACCTAGGGAATGAGCAGTTCTTC
d_gene: TRBD2; v_gene: TRBV4-1; abundance: .; j_gene: TRBJ2-3; CDR3aa: CASSQRLAGPWGDTQYF; CDR3nt: TGCGCCAGCAGCCAAAGACTAGCGGGACCGTGGGGAGATACGCAGTATTTT
d_gene: TRBD1; v_gene: TRBV15; abundance: .; j_gene: TRBJ2-2; CDR3aa: CATSMDRVAYTGELFF; CDR3nt: TGTGCCACCAGCATGGACAGGGTGGCATACACCGGGGAGCTGTTTTTT
d_gene: TRBD2; v_gene: TRBV10-3; abundance: .; j_gene: TRBJ2-1; CDR3aa: CAISESGKRGVWNEQFF; CDR3nt: TGTGCCATCAGTGAGTCTGGGAAGCGGGGGGTTTGGAATGAGCAGTTCTTC
d_gene: TRBD2; v_gene: TRBV28; abundance: .; j_gene: TRBJ2-7; CDR3aa: CASSSAGRPYEQYF; CDR3nt: TGTGCCAGCAGTTCAGCGGGGCGGCCCTACGAGCAGTACTTC
d_gene: TRBD2; v_gene: TRBV6-2/TRBV6-3; abundance: .; j_gene: TRBJ2-2; CDR3aa: CASSSSGSDHTGELFF; CDR3nt: TGTGCCAGCAGTTCCAGCGGGAGTGATCACACCGGGGAGCTGTTTTTT
d_gene: .; v_gene: TRBV28; abundance: .; j_gene: TRBJ2-1; CDR3aa: CATLTGLNNEQFF; CDR3nt: TGTGCCACCTTAACGGGGTTGAACAATGAGCAGTTCTTC
d_gene: TRBD1; v_gene: TRBV18; abundance: .; j_gene: TRBJ1-2; CDR3aa: CASSPLGQGRTTNYGYTF; CDR3nt: TGTGCCAGCTCACCCTTGGGACAGGGACGGACCACTAACTATGGCTACACCTTC
d_gene: .; v_gene: TRBV19; abundance: once; j_gene: TRBJ1-5; CDR3aa: CASSIGVGSQPQHF; CDR3nt: TGTGCCAGTAGTATAGGTGTGGGCAGCCAGCCCCAGCATTTT
d_gene: .; v_gene: TRBV28; abundance: .; j_gene: TRBJ2-1; CDR3aa: CASSLIGRVVDEQFF; CDR3nt: TGTGCCAGCAGTTTAATTGGGCGGGTCGTCGATGAGCAGTTCTTC
d_gene: .; v_gene: TRBV7-2; abundance: .; j_gene: TRBJ2-5; CDR3aa: CASSLGGGGKTQYF; CDR3nt: TGTGCCAGCAGCTTAGGGGGAGGGGGAAAGACCCAGTACTTC
d_gene: .; v_gene: TRBV7-3; abundance: .; j_gene: TRBJ2-7; CDR3aa: CASSLRPGNSYEQYF; CDR3nt: TGTGCCAGCAGCTTAAGGCCAGGGAACTCCTACGAGCAGTACTTC
d_gene: .; v_gene: TRBV7-9; abundance: .; j_gene: TRBJ2-5; CDR3aa: CASSLGPRGAQETQYF; CDR3nt: TGTGCCAGCAGCTTAGGGCCCCGCGGGGCTCAAGAGACCCAGTACTTC
d_gene: TRBD1; v_gene: TRBV5-4; abundance: once; j_gene: TRBJ2-7; CDR3aa: CASSRGGQGADEQYF; CDR3nt: TGTGCCAGCAGCAGGGGGGGACAGGGGGCCGACGAGCAGTACTTC
d_gene: .; v_gene: TRBV5-1; abundance: .; j_gene: TRBJ1-3; CDR3aa: CASSLAGGRTGNTIYF; CDR3nt: TGCGCCAGCAGCTTGGCCGGGGGAAGAACTGGAAACACCATATATTTT
d_gene: TRBD2; v_gene: TRBV2; abundance: .; j_gene: TRBJ2-1; CDR3aa: CASRVAGGVVNEQFF; CDR3nt: TGTGCCAGCAGGGTAGCGGGAGGGGTCGTTAATGAGCAGTTCTTC
d_gene: .; v_gene: TRBV9; abundance: .; j_gene: TRBJ2-3; CDR3aa: CASSVKGGGTDTQYF; CDR3nt: TGTGCCAGCAGCGTAAAAGGGGGAGGCACAGATACGCAGTATTTT
d_gene: TRBD2; v_gene: TRBV19; abundance: .; j_gene: TRBJ2-7; CDR3aa: CASSITGGSYEQYF; CDR3nt: TGTGCCAGTAGTATTACGGGAGGGTCCTACGAGCAGTACTTC
d_gene: .; v_gene: TRBV5-1; abundance: .; j_gene: TRBJ2-1; CDR3aa: CASSVDGYNEQFF; CDR3nt: TGCGCCAGCAGCGTGGACGGTTACAATGAGCAGTTCTTC
d_gene: .; v_gene: TRBV2; abundance: .; j_gene: TRBJ1-5; CDR3aa: CASSMSGSNQPQHF; CDR3nt: TGTGCCAGCTCCATGTCGGGTAGCAATCAGCCCCAGCATTTT
d_gene: TRBD2; v_gene: TRBV3-1/TRBV3-2; abundance: .; j_gene: TRBJ2-1; CDR3aa: CASSLASSGRRNEQFF; CDR3nt: TGTGCCAGCAGCCTAGCCTCTAGCGGGAGGAGGAATGAGCAGTTCTTC
d_gene: .; v_gene: TRBV5-6; abundance: .; j_gene: TRBJ2-4; CDR3aa: CASSLGQKNIQYF; CDR3nt: TGTGCCAGCAGCTTGGGACAGAAAAACATTCAGTACTTC
d_gene: TRBD2; v_gene: TRBV19; abundance: .; j_gene: TRBJ2-1; CDR3aa: CASGLSKLAGGISSYNEQFF; CDR3nt: TGTGCCAGTGGTCTATCAAAACTAGCGGGAGGGATCAGCTCCTACAATGAGCAGTTCTTC
d_gene: .; v_gene: TRBV7-9; abundance: .; j_gene: TRBJ2-1; CDR3aa: CASSLKGGSGPSYNEQFF; CDR3nt: TGTGCCAGCAGCTTAAAGGGGGGTAGCGGGCCATCCTACAATGAGCAGTTCTTC
d_gene: TRBD1; v_gene: TRBV11-3; abundance: .; j_gene: TRBJ2-5; CDR3aa: CASSLAVTGEQETQYF; CDR3nt: TGTGCCAGCAGCTTAGCGGTGACAGGGGAGCAAGAGACCCAGTACTTC
d_gene: .; v_gene: TRBV6-4; abundance: .; j_gene: TRBJ2-2; CDR3aa: CASSDSGAGELFF; CDR3nt: TGTGCCAGCAGTGACTCGGGGGCCGGGGAGCTGTTTTTT
d_gene: TRBD1; v_gene: TRBV18; abundance: .; j_gene: TRBJ1-1; CDR3aa: CASSTGGQRGTEAFF; CDR3nt: TGTGCCAGCTCAACAGGGGGTCAACGGGGCACTGAAGCTTTCTTT
d_gene: .; v_gene: TRBV10-2; abundance: .; j_gene: TRBJ2-5; CDR3aa: CASSEKRLGETQYF; CDR3nt: TGCGCCAGCAGTGAGAAACGGTTGGGAGAGACCCAGTACTTC
d_gene: TRBD1; v_gene: TRBV29-1; abundance: .; j_gene: TRBJ1-4; CDR3aa: CSVEEVTGPNEKLFF; CDR3nt: TGCAGCGTTGAAGAAGTGACAGGGCCTAATGAAAAACTGTTTTTT
d_gene: .; v_gene: TRBV12-1; abundance: once; j_gene: TRBJ1-5; CDR3aa: CASSSGSANFNQPQHF; CDR3nt: TGTGCCAGCAGCTCCGGTTCGGCCAATTTCAATCAGCCCCAGCATTTT
d_gene: .; v_gene: TRBV27; abundance: .; j_gene: TRBJ2-2; CDR3aa: CASSSTPRRRINTGELFF; CDR3nt: TGTGCCAGCAGTTCCACACCCAGGCGGCGGATAAACACCGGGGAGCTGTTTTTT
d_gene: TRBD1; v_gene: TRBV3-1/TRBV3-2; abundance: few; j_gene: TRBJ1-4; CDR3aa: CASSQGRRGRAGKLFF; CDR3nt: TGTGCCAGCAGCCAAGGAAGGAGGGGGCGAGCGGGGAAACTGTTTTTT
d_gene: TRBD2; v_gene: TRBV5-1; abundance: few; j_gene: TRBJ2-6; CDR3aa: CASSLWGTSGKTGANVLTF; CDR3nt: TGCGCCAGCAGCTTGTGGGGGACTAGCGGGAAGACCGGGGCCAACGTCCTGACTTTC
d_gene: .; v_gene: TRBV19; abundance: .; j_gene: TRBJ1-4; CDR3aa: CASRKQGDGYEKLFF; CDR3nt: TGTGCCAGTAGGAAACAGGGCGACGGGTATGAAAAACTGTTTTTT
d_gene: .; v_gene: TRBV15; abundance: .; j_gene: TRBJ2-1; CDR3aa: CATSRPGLSYNEQFF; CDR3nt: TGTGCCACCAGCAGGCCAGGGCTCTCCTACAATGAGCAGTTCTTC
d_gene: .; v_gene: TRBV5-1; abundance: .; j_gene: TRBJ2-3; CDR3aa: CASSQTSTDTQYF; CDR3nt: TGCGCCAGCAGCCAGACTAGCACAGATACGCAGTATTTT
d_gene: .; v_gene: TRBV5-1; abundance: .; j_gene: TRBJ2-3; CDR3aa: CASSLGESTDTQYF; CDR3nt: TGCGCCAGCAGCTTGGGGGAAAGCACAGATACGCAGTATTTT
d_gene: TRBD1; v_gene: TRBV4-2; abundance: .; j_gene: TRBJ2-2; CDR3aa: CASSQGQAKATGELFF; CDR3nt: TGTGCCAGCAGCCAGGGACAGGCAAAAGCCACCGGGGAGCTGTTTTTT
d_gene: .; v_gene: TRBV6-5; abundance: .; j_gene: TRBJ2-5; CDR3aa: CASFQGIKGETQYF; CDR3nt: TGTGCCAGCTTTCAGGGGATAAAGGGGGAGACCCAGTACTTC
d_gene: .; v_gene: TRBV18; abundance: .; j_gene: TRBJ2-1; CDR3aa: CASSPSRLSSYNEQFF; CDR3nt: TGTGCCAGCTCACCCTCCCGGCTTAGCTCCTACAATGAGCAGTTCTTC
d_gene: .; v_gene: TRBV28; abundance: .; j_gene: TRBJ1-3; CDR3aa: CASSFGNTIYF; CDR3nt: TGTGCCAGCAGTTTCGGAAACACCATATATTTT
d_gene: .; v_gene: TRBV2; abundance: .; j_gene: TRBJ1-5; CDR3aa: CASSGVTGTSNQPQHF; CDR3nt: TGTGCCAGCAGTGGTGTGACAGGTACGAGCAATCAGCCCCAGCATTTT
d_gene: TRBD2; v_gene: TRBV6-4; abundance: .; j_gene: TRBJ2-1; CDR3aa: CASSETGGPLNEQFF; CDR3nt: TGTGCCAGCAGCGAGACGGGAGGGCCGCTAAATGAGCAGTTCTTC
d_gene: TRBD1; v_gene: TRBV7-8; abundance: .; j_gene: TRBJ2-7; CDR3aa: CASSSGTGVYEQYF; CDR3nt: TGTGCCAGCAGCTCAGGGACAGGGGTCTACGAGCAGTACTTC
d_gene: .; v_gene: TRBV30; abundance: .; j_gene: TRBJ2-7; CDR3aa: CAWSPAYEQYF; CDR3nt: TGTGCCTGGAGTCCCGCCTACGAGCAGTACTTC